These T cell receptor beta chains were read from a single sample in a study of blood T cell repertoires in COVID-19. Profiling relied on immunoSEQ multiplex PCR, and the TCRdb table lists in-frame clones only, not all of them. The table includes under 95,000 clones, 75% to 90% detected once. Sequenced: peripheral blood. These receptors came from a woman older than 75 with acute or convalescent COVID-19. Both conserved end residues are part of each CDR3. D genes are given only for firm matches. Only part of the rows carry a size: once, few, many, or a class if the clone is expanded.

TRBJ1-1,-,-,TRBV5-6,TGTGCCAGCAGCAGGAGGAGCGATGGAAATGAAGCTTTCTTT,CASSRRSDGNEAFF
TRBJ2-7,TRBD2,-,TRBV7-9,TGTGCCAGCAGCCCCCGGGGGGGGGAGCAGTACTTC,CASSPRGGEQYF
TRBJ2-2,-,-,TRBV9,TGTGCCAGCAGCGTAGGGGGCGGTACCGGGGAGCTGTTTTTT,CASSVGGGTGELFF
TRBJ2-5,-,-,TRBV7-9,TGTGCCAGCAGCTTAGCGAACGGGTTCCAAGAGACCCAGTACTTC,CASSLANGFQETQYF
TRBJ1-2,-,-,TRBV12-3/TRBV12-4,TGTGCCAGCAGTTCACGGGGATCTCTTGGCTACACCTTC,CASSSRGSLGYTF
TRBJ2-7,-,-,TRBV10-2,TGCGCCAGCAGTGCTCAGAATTCCTACGAGCAGTACTTC,CASSAQNSYEQYF
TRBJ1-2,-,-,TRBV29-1,TGCAGCGTTGCATGGCCTGCTAACTATGGCTACACCTTC,CSVAWPANYGYTF
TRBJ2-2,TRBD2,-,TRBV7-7,TGTGCTAGCAGCGCTTCTAGCGGGGGTGTCGGGGAGCTGTTTTTT,CASSASSGGVGELFF
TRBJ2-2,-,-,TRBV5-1,TGCGCCAGCAGCTTGGTCTCTCAGGGGGGAAACACCGGGGAGCTGTTTTTT,CASSLVSQGGNTGELFF
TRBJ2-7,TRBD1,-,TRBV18,TGTGCCAGCTCGCCCGGGACAGGGCTCTACGAGCAGTACTTC,CASSPGTGLYEQYF
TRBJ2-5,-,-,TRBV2,TGTGCCAGCAGTGAATGGGGAGCCGAGACCCAGTACTTC,CASSEWGAETQYF
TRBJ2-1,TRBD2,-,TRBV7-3,TGTGCCAGCAGCGTACAACCGGGACTAGCGGGCTCCTACAATGAGCAGTTCTTC,CASSVQPGLAGSYNEQFF
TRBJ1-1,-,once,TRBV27,TGTGCCAGCAGTCCCACAAACGGGGGGATCACTGAAGCTTTCTTT,CASSPTNGGITEAFF
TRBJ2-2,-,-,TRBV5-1,TGCGCCAGCAGCTTGGCCGTCGGACAGCCCACCGGGGAGCTGTTTTTT,CASSLAVGQPTGELFF
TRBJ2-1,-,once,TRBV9,TGTGCCAGCAGCGTAGTCAGGGATCGGCCCGATGAGCAGTTCTTC,CASSVVRDRPDEQFF
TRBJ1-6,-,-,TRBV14,TGTGCCAGCAGCCAGAGGTTCAATTCACCCCTCCACTTT,CASSQRFNSPLHF
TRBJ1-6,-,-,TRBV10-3,TGTGCCATCAGTGAAGTAGGGGGGGCTAATTCACCCCTCCACTTT,CAISEVGGANSPLHF
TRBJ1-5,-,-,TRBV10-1,TGCGCCAGCAGTGAGAACAGGGATCAGCCCCAGCATTTT,CASSENRDQPQHF
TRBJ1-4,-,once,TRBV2,TGTGCCAGCAGTGAGCTTGCCGCAGGGCGTGAAAAACTGTTTTTT,CASSELAAGREKLFF
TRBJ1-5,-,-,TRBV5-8,TGTGCCAGCAGCTTGGATTCAGGCAATCAGCCCCAGCATTTT,CASSLDSGNQPQHF
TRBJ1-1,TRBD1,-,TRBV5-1,TGCGCCAGCAGCACGGACAGGGAGAACACTGAAGCTTTCTTT,CASSTDRENTEAFF
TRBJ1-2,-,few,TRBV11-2,TGTGCCAGCAGCTTACCGTCAGGGGCAAGAGGCTACACCTTC,CASSLPSGARGYTF
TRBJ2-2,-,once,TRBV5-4,TGTGCCAGCAGCCCTCGACACGATAACACCGGGGAGCTGTTTTTT,CASSPRHDNTGELFF
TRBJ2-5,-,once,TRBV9,TGTGCCAGCAGCCCCATGAAGCGGGAGACCCAGTACTTC,CASSPMKRETQYF
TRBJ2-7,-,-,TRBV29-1,TGCAGCGTCGTCAGGGGTGGGGAGCAGTACTTC,CSVVRGGEQYF
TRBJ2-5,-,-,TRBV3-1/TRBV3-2,TGTGCCAGCAGCCAAGATATGCAGGCAGGGTCTATGCAGACCCAGTACTTC,CASSQDMQAGSMQTQYF
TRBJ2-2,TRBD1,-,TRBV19,TGTGCCAGTAGTATAGATTGGGACAGCCGTCGGGTCAACACCGGGGAGCTGTTTTTT,CASSIDWDSRRVNTGELFF
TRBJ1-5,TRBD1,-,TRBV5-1,TGCGCCAGCAGCGCCGGACAGGGGAGTCAGCCCCAGCATTTT,CASSAGQGSQPQHF
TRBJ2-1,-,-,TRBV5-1,TGCGCCAGCAGCTTCCGGGTCCGGGATGAGCAGTTCTTC,CASSFRVRDEQFF
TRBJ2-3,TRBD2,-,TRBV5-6,TGTGCCAGCAGCTTGGCCTTAGCGGGGGGAGATACGCAGTATTTT,CASSLALAGGDTQYF
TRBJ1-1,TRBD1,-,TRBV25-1,TGTGCCAGCAGTGACCAGGGGGCTAAGGCTTTCTTT,CASSDQGAKAFF
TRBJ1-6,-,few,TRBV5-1,TGCGCCAGCAGCTTGGCCACAGGGTATAATTCACCCCTCCACTTT,CASSLATGYNSPLHF
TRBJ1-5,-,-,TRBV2,TGTGCCAGCAGGCCAGCAGCCAGGGATCAGCCCCAGCATTTT,CASRPAARDQPQHF
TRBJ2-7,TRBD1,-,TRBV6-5,TGTGCCAGCACAGCCGGACAGGGCCCCTACGAGCAGTACTTC,CASTAGQGPYEQYF
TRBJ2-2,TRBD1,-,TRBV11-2,TGTGCCAGCAGCCCCACTCTAGGGGGCAACGGGGAGCTGTTTTTT,CASSPTLGGNGELFF
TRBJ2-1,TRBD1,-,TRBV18,TGTGCCAGCTCACGCGGACAGGGCGGACGATATGAGCAGTTCTTC,CASSRGQGGRYEQFF
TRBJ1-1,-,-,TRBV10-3,TGTGCCATCAGTGAGATCCGGGGTGGCGAAGCTTTCTTT,CAISEIRGGEAFF
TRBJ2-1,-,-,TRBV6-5,TGTGCCAGCAGACCTGGAGTCAGTGCCTACAATGAGCAGTTCTTC,CASRPGVSAYNEQFF
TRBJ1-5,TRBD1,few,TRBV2,TGTGCCAGCAGTGAATGGACAGGGGATAATCAGCCCCAGCATTTT,CASSEWTGDNQPQHF
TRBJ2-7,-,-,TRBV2,TGTGCCAGCGCTCTAAGCTCCGAGCAGTACTTC,CASALSSEQYF
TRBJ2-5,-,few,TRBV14,TGTGCCAGCAGCCCGCTCGGGGGAGCCTCGAGGACCCAGTACTTC,CASSPLGGASRTQYF
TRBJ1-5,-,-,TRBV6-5,TGTGCCAGCTCTCCCTTACAGGGAGAAGGTCAGCCCCAGCATTTT,CASSPLQGEGQPQHF
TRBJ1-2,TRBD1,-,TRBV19,TGTGCCAGTAGTATAGGACAGACAGGGAACTATGGCTACACCTTC,CASSIGQTGNYGYTF
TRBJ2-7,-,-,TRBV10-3,TGTGCCATCAGTGAACGACAGGACTACGAGCAGTACTTC,CAISERQDYEQYF
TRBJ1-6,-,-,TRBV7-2,TGTGCCAGCAGCTGGCAGGGGATAGGTTCACCCCTCCACTTT,CASSWQGIGSPLHF
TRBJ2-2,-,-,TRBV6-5,TGTGCCTGCCGGGGGGCCCCGGACACCGGGGAGCTGTTTTTT,CACRGAPDTGELFF
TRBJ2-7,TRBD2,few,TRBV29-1,TGCAGCGTTGCTGTCACCAGCGGGGAAAAGCAGTACTTC,CSVAVTSGEKQYF
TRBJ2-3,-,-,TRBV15,TGTGCCACCAGGAGCCTCTCAGATACGCAGTATTTT,CATRSLSDTQYF
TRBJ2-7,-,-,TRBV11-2,TGTGCCAGCAGCGCAAGACAGTACGAGCAGTACTTC,CASSARQYEQYF
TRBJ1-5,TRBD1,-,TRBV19,TGTGCCAGTAGTACCGCCGGGACAGGGGGCTTTCAGCCCCAGCATTTT,CASSTAGTGGFQPQHF
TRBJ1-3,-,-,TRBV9,TGTGCCAGCAGCGAGGACAGAAGTTCTGGAAACACCATATATTTT,CASSEDRSSGNTIYF
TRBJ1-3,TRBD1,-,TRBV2,TGTGCCAGCAGTGACCAGGGGACAGCAGGAAACACCATATATTTT,CASSDQGTAGNTIYF
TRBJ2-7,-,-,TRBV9,TGTGCCAGCAGCGTAGACCAGGGGAGCTCCTACGAGCAGTACTTC,CASSVDQGSSYEQYF
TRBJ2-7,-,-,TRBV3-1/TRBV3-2,TGTGCCAGCAGCCAAGATGTACGGGTGGGGAGCTACGAGCAGTACTTC,CASSQDVRVGSYEQYF
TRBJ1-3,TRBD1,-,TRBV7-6,TGTGCCAGCAGCCAAGACAGGGGGCGGCTCGCCACCATATATTTT,CASSQDRGRLATIYF